Listed here is a single T cell receptor beta chain. This CDR3 is built from 16 residues. Trimming removed 7 bases from V and 0 bases from J, with 16 bases in between. CDR1 and CDR2 from the germline V gene are SNHLY and FYNNEI. This record comes from a study of PD-L1 blockade in urothelial cancer. Time point reported: pretreatment peripheral blood. TCRdb keeps only in-frame clones here, not all; method: immunoSEQ multiplex PCR. Among about 95,000 clones listed, around 86% were seen once. The receptor was isolated from a man aged 60 to 75 with urothelial cancer. This sequence joins TRBV2 and TRBJ1-3; TRBD1 might be the D (6 bases). The sample in question was PBMCs, obtained around atezolizumab (anti-PD-L1) treatment. Here the CDR3 DNA reads TGTGCCAGCACCACGGGAGGGGGGTACTCTGGAAACACCATATATTTT. It translates to CASTTGGGYSGNTIYF.